The 19 T cell receptor beta chains below all came from one sample that was sequenced in a study of CD4+ T cells in melanoma. The assay was immunoSEQ multiplex PCR, and TCRdb's table has in-frame clones only and misses some. The sample has some 110,000 clones, 92% seen once. The sequencing input was peripheral blood. These receptor sequences come from a human donor with melanoma.

The J gene is TRBJ1-4, the V gene TRBV7-2; D gene unclear. CDR1 and CDR2 (germline): SGHTA, FQGNSA. CDR3 length: 16 residues. V was pared by 0 bases and J by 0 bases, with 8 bases between. The CDR3 coding sequence is TGTGCCAGCAGCTTAGCGTCGGGGTCAACTAATGAAAAACTGTTTTTT. Translation: CASSLASGSTNEKLFF.

The V gene is TRBV2, the J gene TRBJ1-4, with TRBD1 matching 7 bases. In germline, CDR1 is SNHLY, CDR2 FYNNEI. The CDR3 sequence is 18 residues long. Trimming cost V 6 bases and J 5 bases; bases outside gene matches: 18. The CDR3 DNA follows: TGTGCCAGCAGGGGGGACAGATGGACCCCAGACCAGAATGAAAAACTGTTTTTT. Protein: CASRGDRWTPDQNEKLFF. The whole variable domain, remainder taken from reference TRBV2 and TRBJ1-4, is EPEVTQTPSHQVTQMGQEVILRCVPISNHLYFYWYRQILGQKVEFLVSFYNNEISEKSEIFDDQFSVERPDGSNFTLKIRSTKLEDSAMYFCASRGDRWTPDQNEKLFFGSGTQLSVL.

The V gene is TRBV6-5, the J gene TRBJ1-1, with TRBD1 matching over 10 bases. J lost 6 bases, V lost 3 bases, and 7 bases had no gene match. The CDR3 totals 15 residues. Germline V lookup: CDR1 MNHEY, CDR2 SVGAGI. The DNA of the CDR3 is TGTGCCAGCAGTTATCGAGGACAGGGGGTCGCTGAAGCTTTCTTT. It encodes CASSYRGQGVAEAFF.

The chain couples TRBV6-6 to TRBJ2-5; D may correspond to TRBD1 or TRBD2 (6 bases each). Germline CDR1 reads MNHNY; CDR2 reads SVGAGI (reference sequence). The V end lost 7 bases, the J end lost 4 bases, and 10 bases lay between the germline ends. This CDR3 is 12 amino acids long. This CDR3 is CASKGGGETQYF. The CDR3 DNA is TGTGCCAGCAAGGGGGGTGGAGAGACCCAGTACTTC.

The chain has TRBV4-3 and TRBJ2-3, with D perhaps matching TRBD2 (5 bases). This CDR3 comprises 14 residues. V lost 4 bases and J lost 8, with 16 bases in between. Germline V gene lookup returns CDR1 LGHNA and CDR2 YSLEER. CDR3 residues: CASSRRRGSVTQYF. CDR3 bases: TGCGCCAGCAGCCGCCGTCGGGGTTCAGTTACGCAGTATTTT.

This rearrangement joins TRBV5-1 to TRBJ2-7; TRBD2 matches at 7 bases. J lost 6 bases, V lost 4 bases, and 10 bases had no gene match. There are 14 residues in the CDR3. CDR1 SGHRS and CDR2 YFSETQ come from the germline V gene. The DNA for the CDR3 is TGCGCCAGCAGCCCTGGGGGGGAACTCACCGAGCAGTACTTC. It specifies CASSPGGELTEQYF.

The chain is built from TRBV7-3 and TRBJ2-3; D perhaps matches TRBD2 (5 bases). Germline V gives CDR1 SGHTA, CDR2 FQGTGA. The CDR3 contains 15 residues. Trimming took 3 bases from V and 1 from J, leaving 11 bases between them. The CDR3 spells CASSFLGVRTDTQYF. CDR3 DNA sequence: TGTGCCAGCAGCTTTCTGGGAGTCCGCACAGATACGCAGTATTTT.

This clone has a single count. The gene calls are TRBV28 and TRBJ2-7; TRBD1 matches 10 bases. J was trimmed by 3 bases and V by 4 bases; bases with no gene match: 6. The CDR3 covers 15 residues. Germline assignment: CDR1 MDHEN and CDR2 SYDVKM. The CDR3 bases are TGTGCCAGCAGTTCCCGGGACAGGGGAGACTACGAGCAGTACTTC. Translation: CASSSRDRGDYEQYF.

The chain couples TRBV6-1 to TRBJ2-7, with D unresolved. Germline V gene sequence: CDR1 MNHNS, CDR2 SASEGT. CDR3 length equals 14 residues. V was cut by 0 bases and J by 3 bases, with 9 bases left in between. The CDR3 reads CASSEAQQIYEQYF. In DNA form, the CDR3 reads TGTGCCAGCAGTGAAGCGCAACAGATCTACGAGCAGTACTTC.

The rearrangement links TRBV27 to TRBJ2-5, with a weak D call TRBD1 (6 bases). CDR3 size: 14 residues. The V gene lost 6 bases and the J gene lost 4 bases, with 15 bases spanning the gap. The germline gives CDR1 MNHEY, CDR2 SMNVEV (reference sequence). The CDR3: CASRMQGFGETQYF. The CDR3 DNA reads TGTGCCAGCAGAATGCAGGGGTTTGGAGAGACCCAGTACTTC.

Turning to this clone: Other DNA sequences in the sample encode the same CDR3. The chain carries TRBV5-1 and TRBJ2-1; D remains unclear. The CDR3 spans 13 residues. Trimming removed 4 bases at V and 0 bases at J, with 5 bases between. In germline, CDR1 is SGHRS, CDR2 YFSETQ. The CDR3 DNA sequence: TGCGCCAGCAGCACCGACTCCTACAATGAGCAGTTCTTC. Translating it yields CASSTDSYNEQFF.

V usage is TRBV19 and J usage is TRBJ1-1, with D hard to call. V lost 7 bases and J lost 2, with 11 bases in between. CDR1 LNHDA and CDR2 SQIVND come from the germline V gene (reference sequence). CDR3 length: 13 amino acids. CDR3 sequence reads: CASTPTANTEAFF. CDR3 in DNA: TGTGCCAGTACTCCGACGGCTAACACTGAAGCTTTCTTT.

The rearrangement uses TRBV30 and TRBJ1-2; D possibly corresponds to TRBD1 (5 bases). Deletions cut 0 bases from V and 4 bases from J, with 9 bases between. The CDR3 is 13 residues long. Germline-derived CDR1 and CDR2 are GTSNPN and SVGIG (reference sequence). The CDR3 DNA is TGTGCCTGGAGTGTAGACAGCGGCTATGGCTACACCTTC. It translates to CAWSVDSGYGYTF.

The chain combines TRBV4-2 with TRBJ2-7, with D unclear. The CDR3 extends over 12 amino acids. Germline CDR1 is LGHNA and CDR2 is YNFKEQ. The V end was cut by 4 bases, the J end by 6 bases, with 10 bases between. The CDR3 reads CASSPLGFEQYF. The DNA for the CDR3 is TGTGCCAGCAGCCCGCTAGGGTTCGAGCAGTACTTC.

The chain uses TRBV6-5 and TRBJ2-5, with D perhaps given as TRBD1 or TRBD2 (5 bases each). The better agreement between TRBJ2-7 and the DNA end casts doubt on the J call. CDR1 and CDR2 (germline): MNHEY, SVGAGI. This CDR3 has 14 residues. The CDR3 is CASRAGTSLYEQYF. The CDR3 region has the DNA TGTGCCAGCAGGGCCGGGACGTCCCTCTACGAGCAGTACTTC.

This sequence joins TRBV30 and TRBJ1-5; no clear D gene. V gave up 3 bases and J gave up 2 bases, with 5 bases separating them. Germline V gene lookup returns CDR1 GTSNPN and CDR2 SVGIG (reference sequence). The CDR3 contains 12 residues. CDR3 coding DNA: TGTGCCTGGAGCCCAGGCAATCAGCCCCAGCATTTT. Protein sequence: CAWSPGNQPQHF.

This sequence joins TRBV6-5 and TRBJ1-6; D remains ambiguous. The germline gives CDR1 MNHEY, CDR2 SVGAGI. V lost 2 bases, J lost 6 bases, and 5 bases lay in between. There are 13 residues in the CDR3. DNA of the CDR3: TGTGCCAGCAGTTACCGCCTTAATTCACCCCTCCACTTT. This codes for CASSYRLNSPLHF.

The gene calls are TRBV25-1 and TRBJ2-7, with TRBD1 matching over 10 bases. The J segment lost 3 bases and the V segment lost 2 bases, leaving 7 bases of the junction unmatched. Germline V CDR1 and CDR2: MGHDK, SYGVNS. The CDR3 runs 16 residues. The CDR3 bases are TGTGCCAGCAGTGAACCTACGGGGACAGGGGTCTACGAGCAGTACTTC. Translated: CASSEPTGTGVYEQYF.

The chain has TRBV6-5 and TRBJ1-6; a weak D match, TRBD1 (5 bases). With 7 bases removed from V and 9 bases from J, the gap between germline ends came to 16 bases. The CDR3 runs to 14 residues. Germline CDR1 is MNHEY and CDR2 is SVGAGI. CDR3 bases: TGTGCCAGCACCCGGGACGTGGGAATTTCACCCCTCCACTTT. Translating it yields CASTRDVGISPLHF.